This TCR beta chain came from a study of cytomegalovirus exposure and HLA in healthy donors. The study's findings and limits: Follow-up analysis later connected one missense variant in DCLRE1C with trimming of TCR beta V- and J-genes.

PCR used 60 Vbeta primers and 13 Jbeta primers. Generated by immunoSEQ multiplex PCR, the TCRdb table keeps only in-frame clones and is missing some. The sample lists about 180,000 clones; about 81% were seen once. This CDR3 is built from 12 residues. Looked up from germline, CDR1 is SEHNR and CDR2 is FQNEAQ (reference sequence). This clone was seen a few times. Its cognate antigen is unknown. The specimen was PBMCs. The receptor was derived from a man aged 35 to 55 in good health and CMV-seronegative. The chain couples TRBV7-9 to TRBJ1-4, with D hard to call. CDR3 nucleotides: TGTGGCGAGGGCGGACGTAATGAAAAACTGTTTTTT. Its protein is CGEGGRNEKLFF.